These 17 T cell receptor beta chains were sequenced from one sample in a study of shared clonotypes between healthy human individuals. Measured with immunoSEQ multiplex PCR; TCRdb has only the in-frame clones, and not every one. This sample has 110,000 or so clones; around 73% occur once, and the top ten carry roughly 24%. Sequenced sample: memory CD8+ T cells sorted from blood. This sample's subset: CD45RO+ cells pooled with CCR7-negative TemRA cells. These receptor sequences come from a woman in her 30s in good health.

The rearrangement uses TRBV19 and TRBJ2-2; 8 positions agree with TRBD1. V gave up 5 bases and J gave up 7 bases; unmatched junction bases: 15. The CDR3 extends over 17 amino acids. Germline CDR1 is LNHDA and CDR2 is SQIVND (reference sequence). CDR3 amino acids: CASSGQGEFPELGELFF. The CDR3 DNA follows: TGTGCCAGTAGTGGACAGGGTGAATTTCCCGAACTCGGGGAGCTGTTTTTT.

This clone was counted a few times. The genes are TRBV27 and TRBJ2-7, with TRBD2 matching 8 bases. J was trimmed by 7 bases and V by 3 bases; bases with no gene match: 11. The germline gives CDR1 MNHEY, CDR2 SMNVEV (reference sequence). The CDR3 covers 15 residues. As DNA, the CDR3 is TGTGCCAGCAGTTTGTCGAGCGGGAGCTTTATAGAGCAGTACTTC. This encodes CASSLSSGSFIEQYF.

The chain couples TRBV7-9 to TRBJ1-1; TRBD1 might be the D (5 bases). There are 14 residues in the CDR3. V lost 7 bases, J lost 6 bases, and 18 bases lay in between. Germline loops: CDR1 SEHNR, CDR2 FQNEAQ (reference sequence). The CDR3 region has the DNA TGTGCCAGCATCGTCGTGCCCACGGGGGCTGAAGCTTTCTTT. Its protein is CASIVVPTGAEAFF. Supplemented by reference TRBV7-9 and TRBJ1-1, the full variable domain reads DTGVSQNPRHKITKRGQNVTFRCDPISEHNRLYWYRQTLGQGPEFLTYFQNEAQLEKSRLLSDRFSAERPKGSFSTLEIQRTEQGDSAMYLCASIVVPTGAEAFFGQGTRLTVV.

This clone was observed many times. The chain has TRBV7-8 and TRBJ1-1, with D uncertain. Trimming shortened V by 0 bases and J by 0 bases, and 2 bases separated the two germline ends. The CDR3 sequence is 13 residues long. Germline CDR1 SGHVS, CDR2 FQNEAQ. The CDR3 DNA is TGTGCCAGCAGCTTAGCGATGAACACTGAAGCTTTCTTT. Translated, it gives CASSLAMNTEAFF.

V and J are TRBV7-2 and TRBJ2-7; a possible D gene is TRBD2 (6 bases). The CDR3 is 17 residues long. V shed 1 base and J shed 7 bases, with 23 bases lying between them. CDR1 is SGHTA and CDR2 is FQGNSA in the germline V gene. CDR3 sequence reads: CASSLGRMERPEGEQYF. Here the CDR3 DNA reads TGTGCCAGCAGCTTAGGTCGGATGGAACGGCCGGAGGGGGAGCAGTACTTC.

The chain recombines TRBV27 with TRBJ2-1; D is ambiguous. V lost 4 bases to trimming and J lost 6 bases, with 10 bases between them. The length of the CDR3 is 13 residues. CDR1 and CDR2 from the germline V gene are MNHEY and SMNVEV (reference sequence). The CDR3 loop reads CASSSSLVNEQFF. DNA for the CDR3: TGTGCCAGCAGTTCCTCCCTAGTCAATGAGCAGTTCTTC.

Ten or more counts support this clone. The chain employs TRBV5-1 and TRBJ1-2; 8 bases fit TRBD1. The length of the CDR3 is 14 residues. Germline CDR1 is SGHRS and CDR2 is YFSETQ. The J segment lost 7 bases and the V segment lost 3 bases, leaving 8 bases of the junction unmatched. The CDR3 loop is CASSYDRGMVGYTF. The CDR3, as DNA: TGCGCCAGCAGCTATGACAGGGGCATGGTTGGCTACACCTTC. Combining the CDR3 with reference TRBV5-1 and TRBJ1-2 gives the whole variable domain KAGVTQTPRYLIKTRGQQVTLSCSPISGHRSVSWYQQTPGQGLQFLFEYFSETQRNKGNFPGRFSGRQFSNSRSEMNVSTLELGDSALYLCASSYDRGMVGYTFGSGTRLTVV.

This chain connects TRBV10-3 to TRBJ2-7; 8 bases map to TRBD2. There are 12 residues in the CDR3. Germline assignment: CDR1 ENHRY and CDR2 SYGVKD. J was trimmed by 3 bases and V by 6 bases; bases with no gene match: 1. Here the CDR3 DNA reads TGTGCCATCAGCCTAGCGGGCTACGAGCAGTACTTC. Residues: CAISLAGYEQYF.

This clone came up a few times. The V call is TRBV28, the J call TRBJ2-7, with 7 nucleotides matching TRBD1. Looked up from germline, CDR1 is MDHEN and CDR2 is SYDVKM. The CDR3 totals 13 residues. V lost 6 bases to trimming and J lost 2 bases; unmatched junction nucleotides: 4. The DNA of the CDR3 is TGTGCCAGCAGGCTGACAGGGACCTACGAGCAGTACTTC. Residues: CASRLTGTYEQYF. The full variable domain, rest sourced from reference TRBV28 and TRBJ2-7, is DVKVTQSSRYLVKRTGEKVFLECVQDMDHENMFWYRQDPGLGLRLIYFSYDVKMKEKGDIPEGYSVSREKKERFSLILESASTNQTSMYLCASRLTGTYEQYFGPGTRLTVT.

Only one count was recorded for this clone. The rearrangement joins TRBV28 to TRBJ1-1; 7 bases fit TRBD1. V lost 3 bases and J lost 4; bases outside the gene matches: 20. The length of the CDR3 is 19 residues. CDR1 and CDR2 (germline): MDHEN, SYDVKM. This chain's CDR3 is CASSFIPAPGTAAPTEAFF. In DNA form, the CDR3 reads TGTGCCAGCAGTTTTATACCGGCCCCCGGGACAGCTGCTCCCACTGAAGCTTTCTTT.

This clone appeared a single time. The chain joins TRBV6-5 to TRBJ1-1; no reliable D call. Looked up from germline, CDR1 is MNHEY and CDR2 is SVGAGI. The CDR3 extends over 14 amino acids. V was cut by 2 bases and J by 1 base, with 8 bases left in between. The CDR3 region has the DNA TGTGCCAGCAGTTACGTACAGACGAACACTGAAGCTTTCTTT. Translation: CASSYVQTNTEAFF.

The chain joins TRBV7-9 to TRBJ2-7; 11 bases agree with TRBD2. The germline V gene has CDR1 SEHNR and CDR2 FQNEAQ (reference sequence). Losses at the gene ends were 5 bases for V and 1 base for J; bases not matched to a gene: 10. The CDR3 loop spans 17 amino acids. The CDR3 loop is CASSPDPGLAASYEQYF. CDR3 in DNA: TGTGCCAGCAGCCCAGACCCGGGACTAGCGGCTTCCTACGAGCAGTACTTC. The full variable domain, its missing parts supplied by reference TRBV7-9 and TRBJ2-7, is DTGVSQNPRHKITKRGQNVTFRCDPISEHNRLYWYRQTLGQGPEFLTYFQNEAQLEKSRLLSDRFSAERPKGSFSTLEIQRTEQGDSAMYLCASSPDPGLAASYEQYFGPGTRLTVT.

V usage is TRBV30 and J usage is TRBJ2-2, with D uncertain. The CDR3 sequence is 14 residues long. CDR1 is GTSNPN and CDR2 is SVGIG in the germline V gene (reference sequence). V gave up 4 bases and J gave up 0 bases, with 9 bases separating them. The CDR3 DNA is TGTGCCTGGACCGGCCCTGCGAACACCGGGGAGCTGTTTTTT. This translates into CAWTGPANTGELFF.

This clone was observed at least ten times. This chain joins TRBV6-5 and TRBJ2-7; tentative D call: TRBD2 (5 bases). This CDR3 comprises 13 residues. Germline V gene data show CDR1 as MNHEY and CDR2 as SVGAGI. The V end was cut by 6 bases, the J end by 2 bases, with 11 bases between. In nucleotides, the CDR3 is TGTGCCAGCAGGGACCGGGGTACCTACGAGCAGTACTTC. Translating gives CASRDRGTYEQYF.

The chain joins TRBV28 to TRBJ2-7; 7 bases fit TRBD1. CDR1 is MDHEN, CDR2 SYDVKM, per germline. Unmatched junction bases numbered 10, after V lost 6 bases and J lost 2 bases. This CDR3 comprises 15 residues. CDR3 residues: CASRSTTGLPYEQYF. The CDR3 region has the DNA TGTGCCAGCAGGTCGACGACAGGGCTCCCCTACGAGCAGTACTTC.

This clone was seen more than once but under ten times. The CDR3 region is CASGNTSGSDIQYF. In nucleotides, the CDR3 is TGTGCCAGCGGAAATACTAGCGGGAGTGACATTCAGTACTTC. V usage is TRBV6-4 and J usage is TRBJ2-4, with 11 bases fitting TRBD2. The V and J ends lost 8 bases and 8 bases, in that order; junction bases with no gene match: 8. The CDR3 extends over 14 amino acids. Germline V gives CDR1 MRHNA, CDR2 SNTAGT.

The rearrangement joins TRBV5-6 to TRBJ1-5; D gene ambiguous. CDR1 and CDR2 (germline): SGHDT, YYEEEE. The CDR3 sequence is 15 residues long. With 4 bases removed from V and 3 bases from J, the gap between germline ends came to 14 bases. This chain's CDR3 is CASSSWTGNNQPQHF. Here the CDR3 DNA reads TGTGCCAGCAGCAGCTGGACCGGGAACAATCAGCCCCAGCATTTT.